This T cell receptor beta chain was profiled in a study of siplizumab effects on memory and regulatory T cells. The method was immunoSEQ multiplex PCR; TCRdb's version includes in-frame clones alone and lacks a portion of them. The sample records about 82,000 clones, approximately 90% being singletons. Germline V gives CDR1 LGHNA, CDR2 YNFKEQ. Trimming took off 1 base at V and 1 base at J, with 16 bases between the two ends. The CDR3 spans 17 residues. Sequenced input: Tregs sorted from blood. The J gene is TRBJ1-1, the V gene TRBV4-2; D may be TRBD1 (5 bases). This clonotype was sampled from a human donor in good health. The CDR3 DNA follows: TGTGCCAGCAGCCAAGTGGGGGGTTTTGGGCCGAACACTGAAGCTTTCTTT. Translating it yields CASSQVGGFGPNTEAFF.